This T cell receptor (beta chain) was sequenced for a study of T cells in Graves' hyperthyroidism and ophthalmopathy. Hyperthyroidism was newly diagnosed in patients aged 18 to 65 (duration under 2 months). PBMCs were collected from a roughly 10 ml volume of fresh peripheral blood. Remarks on this clonotype: Its antigen is still unknown. This may stem from a read error, because a much larger clone lies one nucleotide away.

Notes on the study in general: Model predictions of ophthalmopathy came a median around 6.5 months before onset.

From germline, CDR1 is MNHEY and CDR2 SVGAGI. The CDR3 is 15 amino acids. Amplified TCR beta CDR3 regions came from RNA transcripts. During a first-round RT-PCR of the TCR CDR3, the HTBI primer set was used. TCRdb ran MiXCR on the multiplex PCR reads and lists one entry per CDR3 protein. The data contain approximately 740,000 distinct CDR3 sequences, about 15% of them singletons. The chain employs TRBV6-5 and TRBJ2-7; 11 nucleotides agree with TRBD2. The sample consisted of blood. The clonotype comes from a woman aged 18-29 years with Graves' hyperthyroidism. The CDR3, as DNA: TGTACCAGCAGTTACTCGGGACTAGCGGATTACGAGCAGTACTTC. It encodes CTSSYSGLADYEQYF.